This is a list of T cell receptor beta chains from one sample in a study of T cell responses to AZD1222 COVID-19 vaccine. Produced via immunoSEQ multiplex PCR; TCRdb's table is partial and in-frame only. This table has approximately 30,000 clones, about 92% appearing once. The sequencing here drew on peripheral blood, taken 28 days after the second AZD1222 dose. All receptors come from an adult who received the AZD1222 COVID-19 vaccine. Both conserved end residues are part of each CDR3. D genes are given only for firm matches. Size tells how often a clone was seen (once, few, many) or the class of an expanded clone, and some rows leave it out.

v_gene	abundance	j_gene	d_gene	CDR3aa	CDR3nt
TRBV7-9	.	TRBJ1-1	TRBD1	CASSLGQRNTEAFF	TGTGCCAGCAGCTTGGGACAGCGGAACACTGAAGCTTTCTTT
TRBV29-1	.	TRBJ2-6	.	CSVEDQGSRSGANVLTF	TGCAGCGTTGAAGATCAAGGCAGCCGCTCTGGGGCCAACGTCCTGACTTTC
TRBV18	.	TRBJ1-5	TRBD1	CASSPPTGVGRQPQHF	TGTGCCAGCTCACCCCCGACAGGGGTGGGTCGTCAGCCCCAGCATTTT
TRBV19	.	TRBJ2-3	.	CASGEGTDTQYF	TGTGCCAGTGGGGAGGGCACAGATACGCAGTATTTT
TRBV19	.	TRBJ1-2	TRBD1	CASSRTGNGYTF	TGTGCCAGTAGCCGGACAGGAAATGGCTACACCTTC
TRBV7-9	.	TRBJ1-2	.	CASSLELPGYGYTF	TGTGCCAGCAGCTTAGAATTGCCCGGGTACGGCTACACCTTC
TRBV27	.	TRBJ2-7	TRBD2	CASSRTSGPYEQYF	TGTGCCAGCAGTAGGACTAGCGGTCCATACGAGCAGTACTTC
TRBV5-5	.	TRBJ1-5	TRBD1	CASSSGTGINQPQHF	TGTGCCAGCAGCTCCGGGACAGGGATTAATCAGCCCCAGCATTTT
TRBV18	.	TRBJ1-3	.	CASSPSGLSSGNTIYF	TGTGCCAGCTCACCCTCGGGGCTATCCTCTGGAAACACCATATATTTT
TRBV19	.	TRBJ2-4	TRBD2	CASAQLADLKNIQYF	TGTGCCAGTGCGCAACTAGCGGACCTAAAAAACATTCAGTACTTC
TRBV19	.	TRBJ2-1	.	CASSIGGSYNEQFF	TGTGCCAGTAGTATTGGAGGCTCCTACAATGAGCAGTTCTTC
TRBV5-6	.	TRBJ2-7	TRBD1	CASSLPQGVDSYEQYF	TGTGCCAGCAGCCTCCCCCAGGGGGTCGACTCCTACGAGCAGTACTTC
TRBV28	.	TRBJ2-3	TRBD2	CASSLGLAGVDTQYF	TGTGCCAGCAGCCTGGGGCTAGCGGGAGTGGATACGCAGTATTTT
TRBV7-2	.	TRBJ1-3	.	CASSLGGQGLPGNTIYF	TGTGCCAGCAGCTTAGGAGGCCAGGGGCTCCCTGGAAACACCATATATTTT
TRBV11-3	.	TRBJ1-2	.	CASSISGSYGYTF	TGTGCCAGCAGCATCTCGGGTTCCTATGGCTACACCTTC
TRBV7-2	.	TRBJ1-2	.	CASSLEGSTPANYGYTF	TGTGCCAGCAGCTTAGAGGGCAGTACCCCAGCTAACTATGGCTACACCTTC
TRBV24-1	.	TRBJ2-1	TRBD2	CATSDAVAGNEQFF	TGTGCCACCAGTGACGCCGTAGCGGGAAATGAGCAGTTCTTC
TRBV7-2	.	TRBJ1-1	.	CASSSLAGSMNTEAFF	TGTGCCAGCAGCTCGTTGGCAGGGAGTATGAACACTGAAGCTTTCTTT
TRBV5-1	.	TRBJ2-3	TRBD2	CASSLGLAGGSTDTQYF	TGCGCCAGCAGCTTGGGCCTAGCGGGAGGTTCCACAGATACGCAGTATTTT
TRBV5-4	few	TRBJ2-7	TRBD2	CASSPSTSGTSYEQYF	TGTGCCAGCAGCCCTTCGACTAGCGGGACCTCCTACGAGCAGTACTTC
TRBV29-1	.	TRBJ1-2	.	CSVVTPNYGYTF	TGCAGCGTTGTCACTCCTAACTATGGCTACACCTTC
TRBV7-8	.	TRBJ2-3	.	CASSPRTRGGDTQYF	TGTGCCAGCAGCCCAAGGACTAGGGGGGGAGATACGCAGTATTTT
TRBV6-5	.	TRBJ1-1	.	CASSWNFPHTEAFF	TGTGCCAGCAGCTGGAATTTTCCCCACACTGAAGCTTTCTTT
TRBV19	once	TRBJ2-3	TRBD2	CASSRASGREADTQYF	TGTGCCAGTAGTAGGGCTAGCGGGAGGGAAGCAGATACGCAGTATTTT